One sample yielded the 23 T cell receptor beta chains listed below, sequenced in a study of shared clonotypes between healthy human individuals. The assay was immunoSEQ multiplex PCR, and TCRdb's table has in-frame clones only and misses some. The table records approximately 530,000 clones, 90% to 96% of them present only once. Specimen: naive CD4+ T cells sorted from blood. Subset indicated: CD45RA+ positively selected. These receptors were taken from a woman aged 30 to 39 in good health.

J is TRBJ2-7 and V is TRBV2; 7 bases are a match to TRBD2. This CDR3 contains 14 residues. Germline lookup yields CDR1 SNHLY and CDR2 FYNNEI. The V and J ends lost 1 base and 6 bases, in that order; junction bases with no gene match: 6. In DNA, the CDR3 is TGTGCCAGCAGTGAAGTGCTGGCGGGAGTCGAGCAGTACTTC. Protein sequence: CASSEVLAGVEQYF.

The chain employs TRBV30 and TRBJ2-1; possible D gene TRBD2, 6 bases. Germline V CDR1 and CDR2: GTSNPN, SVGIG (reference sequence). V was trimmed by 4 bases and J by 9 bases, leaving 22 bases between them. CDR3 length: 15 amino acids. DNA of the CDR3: TGTGCCTGGACAGGTCGGGTAGTGGGGGGAGGTGAGCAGTTCTTC. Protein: CAWTGRVVGGGEQFF.

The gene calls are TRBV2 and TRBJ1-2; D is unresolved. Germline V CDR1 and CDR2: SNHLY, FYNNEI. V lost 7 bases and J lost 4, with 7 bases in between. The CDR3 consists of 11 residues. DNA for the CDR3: TGTGCCAGCACGGATTTCTATGGCTACACCTTC. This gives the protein CASTDFYGYTF.

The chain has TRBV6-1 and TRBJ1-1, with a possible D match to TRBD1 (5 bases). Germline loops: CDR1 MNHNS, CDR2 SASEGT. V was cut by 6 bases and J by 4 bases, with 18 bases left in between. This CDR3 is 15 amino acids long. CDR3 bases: TGTGCCAGCAGACCCGTCCTAATTGGGGCCACTGAAGCTTTCTTT. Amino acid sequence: CASRPVLIGATEAFF.

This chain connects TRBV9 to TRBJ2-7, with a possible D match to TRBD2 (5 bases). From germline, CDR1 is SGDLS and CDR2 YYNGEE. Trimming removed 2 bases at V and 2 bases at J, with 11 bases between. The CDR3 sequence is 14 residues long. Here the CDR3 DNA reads TGTGCCAGCAGCGTTGAGGACGGGACCTACGAGCAGTACTTC. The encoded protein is CASSVEDGTYEQYF.

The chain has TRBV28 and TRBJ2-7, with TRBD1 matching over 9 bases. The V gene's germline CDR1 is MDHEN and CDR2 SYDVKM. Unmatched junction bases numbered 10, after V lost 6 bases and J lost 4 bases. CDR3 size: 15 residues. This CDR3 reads CASRSGTGRSYEQYF. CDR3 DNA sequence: TGTGCCAGCAGGAGCGGGACAGGGAGATCTTACGAGCAGTACTTC.

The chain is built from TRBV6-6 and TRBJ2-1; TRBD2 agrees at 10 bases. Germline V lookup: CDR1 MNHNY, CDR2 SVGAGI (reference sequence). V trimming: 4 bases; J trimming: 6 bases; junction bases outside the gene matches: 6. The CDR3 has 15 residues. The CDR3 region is CASSLASGRTNEQFF. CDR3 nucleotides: TGTGCCAGCAGTTTGGCTAGCGGGAGAACCAATGAGCAGTTCTTC.

This CDR3 reads CASSPPGPQSYF. Written as DNA, the CDR3 is TGTGCCAGCAGCCCGCCGGGACCCCAATCGTATTTT. The rearrangement links TRBV7-2 to TRBJ2-3, with D perhaps assigned TRBD1 or TRBD2 (5 bases each). Germline V gene data show CDR1 as SGHTA and CDR2 as FQGNSA. Trimming pared 5 bases from V and 14 bases from J, leaving 17 bases between. The CDR3 runs 12 residues.

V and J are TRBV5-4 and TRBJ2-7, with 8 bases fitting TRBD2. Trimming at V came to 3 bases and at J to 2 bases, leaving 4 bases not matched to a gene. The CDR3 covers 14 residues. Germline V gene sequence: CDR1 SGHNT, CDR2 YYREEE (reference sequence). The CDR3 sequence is CASSSSGRPYEQYF. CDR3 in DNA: TGTGCCAGCAGCTCCAGCGGGAGACCCTACGAGCAGTACTTC.

The DNA for the CDR3 is TGTGCCAGCAGTGCTCTTAGTAGCGGGGGGAACACCGGGGAGCTGTTTTTT. It is translated as CASSALSSGGNTGELFF. The chain carries TRBV2 and TRBJ2-2; TRBD2 aligns across 9 bases. This CDR3 region has 17 residues. The germline CDR1 and CDR2 sequences are SNHLY and FYNNEI. Germline trimming cut 4 bases from V and 1 base from J; bases unmatched to any gene: 7.

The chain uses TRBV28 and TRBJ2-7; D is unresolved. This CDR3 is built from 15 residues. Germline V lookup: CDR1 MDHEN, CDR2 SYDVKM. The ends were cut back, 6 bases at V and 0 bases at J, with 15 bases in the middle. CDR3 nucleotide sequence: TGTGCCAGCAGCCCTTCCCCCGGCTACTCCTACGAGCAGTACTTC. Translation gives CASSPSPGYSYEQYF.

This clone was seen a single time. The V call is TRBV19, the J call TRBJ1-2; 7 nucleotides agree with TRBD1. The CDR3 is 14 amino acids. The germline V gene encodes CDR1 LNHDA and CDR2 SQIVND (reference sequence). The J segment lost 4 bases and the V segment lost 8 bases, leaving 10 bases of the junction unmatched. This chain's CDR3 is CASHDRAVGYGYTF. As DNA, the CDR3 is TGTGCCAGTCACGACAGGGCGGTCGGCTATGGCTACACCTTC.

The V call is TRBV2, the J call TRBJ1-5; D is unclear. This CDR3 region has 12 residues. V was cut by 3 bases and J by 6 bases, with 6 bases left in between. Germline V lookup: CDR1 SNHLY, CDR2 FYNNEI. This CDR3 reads CASSEGPQPQHF. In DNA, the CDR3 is TGTGCCAGCAGTGAGGGCCCTCAGCCCCAGCATTTT. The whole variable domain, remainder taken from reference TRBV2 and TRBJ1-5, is EPEVTQTPSHQVTQMGQEVILRCVPISNHLYFYWYRQILGQKVEFLVSFYNNEISEKSEIFDDQFSVERPDGSNFTLKIRSTKLEDSAMYFCASSEGPQPQHFGDGTRLSIL.

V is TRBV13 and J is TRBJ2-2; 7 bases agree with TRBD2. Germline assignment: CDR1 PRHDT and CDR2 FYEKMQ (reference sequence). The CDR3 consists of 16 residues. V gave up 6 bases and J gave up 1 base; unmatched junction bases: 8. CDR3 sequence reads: CASRPPGLLNTGELFF. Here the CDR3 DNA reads TGTGCCAGCAGGCCACCGGGACTACTGAACACCGGGGAGCTGTTTTTT. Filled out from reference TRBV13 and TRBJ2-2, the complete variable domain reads AAGVIQSPRHLIKEKRETATLKCYPIPRHDTVYWYQQGPGQDPQFLISFYEKMQSDKGSIPDRFSAQQFSDYHSELNMSSLELGDSALYFCASRPPGLLNTGELFFGEGSRLTVL.

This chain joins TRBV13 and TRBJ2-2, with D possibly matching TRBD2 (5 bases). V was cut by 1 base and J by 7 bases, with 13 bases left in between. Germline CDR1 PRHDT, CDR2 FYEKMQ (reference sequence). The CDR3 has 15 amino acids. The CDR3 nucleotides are TGTGCCAGCAGCTTAGTTCGGGGAGCGGACGGGGAGCTGTTTTTT. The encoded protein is CASSLVRGADGELFF.

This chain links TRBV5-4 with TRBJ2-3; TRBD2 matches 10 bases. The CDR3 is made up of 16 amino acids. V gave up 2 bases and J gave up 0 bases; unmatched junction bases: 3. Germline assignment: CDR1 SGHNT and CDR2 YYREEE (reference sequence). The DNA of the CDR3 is TGTGCCAGCAGCTTAGGACTAGCGGCTAGCACAGATACGCAGTATTTT. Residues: CASSLGLAASTDTQYF.

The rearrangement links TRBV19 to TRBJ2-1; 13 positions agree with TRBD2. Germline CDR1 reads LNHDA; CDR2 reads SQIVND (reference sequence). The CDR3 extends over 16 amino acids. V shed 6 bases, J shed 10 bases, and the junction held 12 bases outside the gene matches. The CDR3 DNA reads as TGTGCCAGTAGCTCCGCAGGGACTAGCGGGAATAGGGAGCAGTTCTTC. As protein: CASSSAGTSGNREQFF.

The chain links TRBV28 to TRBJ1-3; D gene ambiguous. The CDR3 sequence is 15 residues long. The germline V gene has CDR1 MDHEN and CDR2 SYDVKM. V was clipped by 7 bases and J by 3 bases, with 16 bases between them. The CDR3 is CASISSPGFGNTIYF. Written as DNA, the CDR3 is TGTGCCAGCATCTCCTCTCCGGGCTTTGGAAACACCATATATTTT.

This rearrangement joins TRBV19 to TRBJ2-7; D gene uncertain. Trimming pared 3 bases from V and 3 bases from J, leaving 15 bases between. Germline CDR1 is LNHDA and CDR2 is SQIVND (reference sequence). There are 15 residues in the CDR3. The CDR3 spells CASSIEFGPIYEQYF. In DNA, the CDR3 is TGTGCCAGTAGTATCGAGTTTGGGCCCATCTACGAGCAGTACTTC.

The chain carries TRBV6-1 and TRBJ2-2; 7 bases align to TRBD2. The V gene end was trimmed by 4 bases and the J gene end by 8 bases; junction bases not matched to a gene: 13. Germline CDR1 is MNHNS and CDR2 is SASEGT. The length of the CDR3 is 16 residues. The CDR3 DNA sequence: TGTGCCAGCAGTGGGGACCCGGGAGGCCGTGGAGGGGAGCTGTTTTTT. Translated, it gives CASSGDPGGRGGELFF.

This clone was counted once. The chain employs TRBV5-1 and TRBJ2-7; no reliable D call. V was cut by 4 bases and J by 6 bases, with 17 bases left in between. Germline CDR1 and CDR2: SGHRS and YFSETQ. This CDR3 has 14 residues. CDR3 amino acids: CASSPKTPSFEQYF. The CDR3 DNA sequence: TGCGCCAGCAGCCCAAAGACCCCTAGTTTCGAGCAGTACTTC.

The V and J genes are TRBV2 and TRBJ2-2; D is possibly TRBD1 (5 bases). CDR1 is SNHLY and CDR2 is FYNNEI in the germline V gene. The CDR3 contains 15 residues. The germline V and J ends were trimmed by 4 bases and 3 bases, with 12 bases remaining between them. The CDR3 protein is CASSVVGLDTGELFF. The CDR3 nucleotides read TGTGCCAGCAGTGTTGTGGGGCTCGACACCGGGGAGCTGTTTTTT.

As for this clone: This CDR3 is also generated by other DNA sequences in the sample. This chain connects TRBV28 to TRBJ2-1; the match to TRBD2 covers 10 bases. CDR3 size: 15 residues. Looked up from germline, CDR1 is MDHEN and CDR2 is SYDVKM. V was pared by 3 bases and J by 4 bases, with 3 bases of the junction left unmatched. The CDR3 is CASSLSGRAYNEQFF. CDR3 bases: TGTGCCAGCAGTTTGAGCGGGAGGGCATACAATGAGCAGTTCTTC.